The 27 T cell receptor beta chains listed next were all sequenced from one sample in a study of blood T cell repertoires in COVID-19 (TCRdb year 2020). The library was prepared using the immunoSEQ multiplex PCR assay. The immuneACCESS repertoire file appears here via TCRdb, limited to in-frame rearrangements. These files lack a portion of the clones; in checked studies, under half of the deficit traces to unresolved V genes, and the cause of the others is not known. Here the sample has around 200,000 clones; approximately 84% occur a single time. The top ten clones comprise 2.6% of the sample. The sample comprised peripheral blood. These receptors came from a human donor with acute or convalescent COVID-19. The donor label of this sample is uncertain.

V is TRBV11-2 and J is TRBJ1-2, with D tentatively TRBD1 (5 bases). Germline CDR1 is SGHAT and CDR2 is FQNNGV. V was pared by 3 bases and J by 1 base, with 9 bases between. This CDR3 comprises 14 residues. The DNA of the CDR3 is TGTGCCAGCAGCTTCACGGGACTTAACTATGGCTACACCTTC. This translates into CASSFTGLNYGYTF.

This sequence joins TRBV3-1 (or the pseudogene TRBV3-2) and TRBJ2-5; 8 bases agree with TRBD1. V gave up 4 bases and J gave up 5 bases; unmatched junction bases: 9. Germline assignment: CDR1 LGHDT and CDR2 YNNKEL (reference sequence). CDR3 length: 15 amino acids. CDR3 protein: CASSPRTGTWETQYF. CDR3 DNA: TGTGCCAGCAGCCCCCGGACAGGGACGTGGGAGACCCAGTACTTC.

This chain connects TRBV11-2 to TRBJ2-7; a possible D gene is TRBD2 (5 bases). This CDR3 region has 15 residues. The germline V gene encodes CDR1 SGHAT and CDR2 FQNNGV. V lost 2 bases to trimming and J lost 2 bases, with 13 bases between them. The CDR3: CASSLRENGAYEQYF. The CDR3 DNA reads as TGTGCCAGCAGCTTAAGGGAGAACGGAGCCTACGAGCAGTACTTC. Full variable domain (outside the CDR3, taken from reference TRBV11-2 and TRBJ2-7): EAGVAQSPRYKIIEKRQSVAFWCNPISGHATLYWYQQILGQGPKLLIQFQNNGVVDDSQLPKDRFSAERLKGVDSTLKIQPAKLEDSAVYLCASSLRENGAYEQYFGPGTRLTVT.

This sequence joins TRBV19 and TRBJ1-6, with D unclear. Germline loops: CDR1 LNHDA, CDR2 SQIVND (reference sequence). The CDR3 sequence is 15 residues long. V gave up 6 bases and J gave up 10 bases, with 19 bases separating them. CDR3 coding DNA: TGTGCCAGTAGCCCACCCCCCGGAAGAGGATCACCCCTCCACTTT. Translating it yields CASSPPPGRGSPLHF.

The chain employs TRBV11-2 and TRBJ2-5, with D perhaps matching TRBD1 (5 bases). Germline V gene lookup returns CDR1 SGHAT and CDR2 FQNNGV. The V end was cut by 0 bases, the J end by 9 bases, with 5 bases between. CDR3 size: 11 residues. The CDR3 spells CASSLEGAQYF. The CDR3, as DNA: TGTGCCAGCAGCTTAGAAGGGGCCCAGTACTTC.

The chain uses TRBV20-1 and TRBJ1-1; D is unresolved. V lost 5 bases to trimming and J lost 3 bases, with 7 bases between them. The CDR3 contains 11 residues. Germline values: CDR1 DFQATT, CDR2 SNEGSKA (reference sequence). The CDR3 loop reads CSAASYTEAFF. The CDR3 DNA reads as TGCAGTGCTGCCAGTTACACTGAAGCTTTCTTT.

The chain recombines TRBV7-8 with TRBJ2-2, with 12 bases that match TRBD2. Germline V CDR1 and CDR2: SGHVS, FQNEAQ. V lost 5 bases and J lost 2; bases outside the gene matches: 6. This CDR3 has 17 amino acids. The CDR3 spells CASSPRLAGANTGELFF. The CDR3 DNA reads TGTGCCAGCAGCCCGAGACTAGCGGGAGCTAACACCGGGGAGCTGTTTTTT.

The chain combines TRBV5-4 with TRBJ1-6; 7 bases are a match to TRBD1. This CDR3 region has 16 residues. Germline V gives CDR1 SGHNT, CDR2 YYREEE (reference sequence). The junction had 6 bases not matched to a gene; V was cut back by 4 bases and J by 2 bases. CDR3 nucleotides: TGTGCCAGCAGCCTCGACAGGGTGGCCTATAATTCACCCCTCCACTTT. Translated: CASSLDRVAYNSPLHF.

This chain links TRBV7-9 with TRBJ1-1; TRBD1 matches 9 bases. The CDR3 sequence is 14 residues long. Trimming took 5 bases from V and 7 from J; bases not matched to a gene: 8. CDR1 and CDR2 from the germline V gene are SEHNR and FQNEAQ (reference sequence). The CDR3, as DNA: TGTGCCAGCAGCCTAACAGGGGGCGAAGGTGAAGCTTTCTTT. Amino acids: CASSLTGGEGEAFF.

The chain joins TRBV2 to TRBJ1-2; D is perhaps TRBD1 (5 bases). V shed 7 bases and J shed 0 bases, with 18 bases lying between them. The CDR3 spans 16 residues. Germline V gene data show CDR1 as SNHLY and CDR2 as FYNNEI. The CDR3 sequence is CASTPSRGGSNYGYTF. In DNA form, the CDR3 reads TGTGCCAGCACCCCGTCCCGGGGGGGGTCTAACTATGGCTACACCTTC.

J is TRBJ1-1 and V is TRBV10-3, with D perhaps TRBD1 (5 bases). Germline V CDR1 and CDR2: ENHRY, SYGVKD. The CDR3 runs 16 residues. V was trimmed by 3 bases and J by 0 bases, leaving 14 bases between them. DNA of the CDR3: TGTGCCATCAGTGAAGGGCAGGGTGAAATGAACACTGAAGCTTTCTTT. Its protein product is CAISEGQGEMNTEAFF.

V usage is TRBV29-1 and J usage is TRBJ2-7; possibly TRBD2 for D (6 bases). Between the trimmed V and J ends, which lost 4 bases and 4 bases, there was a span of 17 bases. The CDR3 runs to 14 residues. The V gene's germline CDR1 is SQVTM and CDR2 ANQGSEA. CDR3 sequence: CSVGRGSGGYEQYF. The CDR3 DNA reads TGCAGCGTTGGGAGGGGCTCCGGGGGATACGAGCAGTACTTC.

A single count supports this clone. The chain combines TRBV25-1 with TRBJ2-2; 10 bases match TRBD1. V dropped 6 bases and J dropped 6; count of bases not matched to a gene: 7. The CDR3 covers 15 residues. Germline values: CDR1 MGHDK, CDR2 SYGVNS. The DNA for the CDR3 is TGTGCCAGCAGAGACGACAGGGGGCATCCCGGGGAGCTGTTTTTT. Translating it yields CASRDDRGHPGELFF.

V and J are TRBV28 and TRBJ2-7; 8 bases align to TRBD1. The CDR3 runs to 15 residues. Trimming cost V 4 bases and J 5 bases; bases outside gene matches: 10. Per germline, CDR1 MDHEN and CDR2 SYDVKM. The CDR3 bases are TGTGCCAGCAGTTCGCATCCGGACAGGGTTAACGAGCAGTACTTC. Amino acids: CASSSHPDRVNEQYF.

This chain connects TRBV6-6 to TRBJ2-5; 8 nucleotides line up with TRBD1. Germline trimming cut 5 bases from V and 0 bases from J; bases unmatched to any gene: 2. CDR1 and CDR2 from the germline V gene are MNHNY and SVGAGI (reference sequence). CDR3 length: 14 amino acids. Here the CDR3 DNA reads TGTGCCAGCAGTCGGACAGGGTACCAAGAGACCCAGTACTTC. Translated, it gives CASSRTGYQETQYF.

The gene calls are TRBV5-6 and TRBJ2-5; D ambiguous. Germline V gene sequence: CDR1 SGHDT, CDR2 YYEEEE. This CDR3 is 14 amino acids long. V gave up 6 bases and J gave up 5 bases, with 17 bases separating them. CDR3 sequence reads: CASNLGEVGETQYF. DNA of the CDR3: TGTGCCAGCAACCTTGGAGAGGTCGGGGAGACCCAGTACTTC.

V usage is TRBV5-1 and J usage is TRBJ1-1; D uncertain. Trimming shortened V by 3 bases and J by 1 base, and 7 bases separated the two germline ends. CDR1 and CDR2 (germline): SGHRS, YFSETQ. The CDR3 length is 13 residues. Written as DNA, the CDR3 is TGCGCCAGCAGCTCAACAGAGAACACTGAAGCTTTCTTT. It codes for CASSSTENTEAFF.

The rearrangement links TRBV14 to TRBJ1-2; TRBD1 might be the D (6 bases). The germline gives CDR1 SGHDN, CDR2 FVKESK. Trimming left V 4 bases short and J 8 bases short, with 17 bases between. CDR3 length equals 14 residues. The CDR3 region has the DNA TGTGCCAGCAGCCCCGAACGGGGGGCAGAGGGCTACACCTTC. It codes for CASSPERGAEGYTF. Full variable domain (outside the CDR3, taken from reference TRBV14 and TRBJ1-2): EAGVTQFPSHSVIEKGQTVTLRCDPISGHDNLYWYRRVMGKEIKFLLHFVKESKQDESGMPNNRFLAERTGGTYSTLKVQPAELEDSGVYFCASSPERGAEGYTFGSGTRLTVV.

CDR3: CASSVGGQYGYTF. The CDR3 DNA follows: TGTGCCAGCAGCGTAGGGGGACAGTATGGCTACACCTTC. V and J are TRBV9 and TRBJ1-2; TRBD1 aligns across 7 bases. The CDR3 is made up of 13 amino acids. The ends lost 0 bases at V and 5 bases at J; junction bases unmatched: 1. Germline lookup yields CDR1 SGDLS and CDR2 YYNGEE.

This chain uses TRBV5-4 with TRBJ2-3; 7 positions agree with TRBD2. CDR1 is SGHNT and CDR2 is YYREEE in the germline V gene (reference sequence). Trimming removed 3 bases from V and 0 bases from J; junction bases left unmatched: 13. This CDR3 spans 18 amino acids. CDR3 residues: CASSSGVSGFTSTDTQYF. CDR3 sequence (DNA): TGTGCCAGCAGCTCGGGCGTTAGCGGGTTCACTAGCACAGATACGCAGTATTTT.

The chain's CDR3 is CASSLARPGGDYGYTF. The CDR3 nucleotides are TGTGCCAGCAGCTTAGCTCGGCCAGGGGGCGACTATGGCTACACCTTC. This chain connects TRBV7-2 to TRBJ1-2; 8 nucleotides match TRBD1. J lost 3 bases, V lost 0 bases, and 6 bases had no gene match. There are 16 residues in the CDR3. Looked up from germline, CDR1 is SGHTA and CDR2 is FQGNSA.

The chain uses TRBV6-6 and TRBJ1-5; tentatively, D is TRBD1 (6 bases). Germline V gene lookup returns CDR1 MNHNY and CDR2 SVGAGI (reference sequence). The CDR3 is 22 amino acids. Trimming cost V 5 bases and J 0 bases, with 32 bases left between them. As DNA, the CDR3 is TGTGCCAGCAGTCCCGGGCCCAAGGACAGCGTCAAAAAGGTCTATAGCAATCAGCCCCAGCATTTT. This gives the protein CASSPGPKDSVKKVYSNQPQHF.

The chain employs TRBV28 and TRBJ2-7; TRBD1 matches 7 bases. Germline V gene data show CDR1 as MDHEN and CDR2 as SYDVKM. The CDR3 sequence is 12 residues long. V lost 6 bases to trimming and J lost 10 bases; unmatched junction nucleotides: 9. CDR3 residues: CASRDPTGFQYF. The CDR3 bases are TGTGCCAGCAGAGACCCGACAGGGTTCCAGTACTTC.

The count of this clone is one. The chain links TRBV27 to TRBJ2-1, with D tentatively TRBD2 (5 bases). Per the germline V gene, CDR1 is MNHEY and CDR2 is SMNVEV (reference sequence). This CDR3 has 14 amino acids. Trimming shortened V by 5 bases and J by 6 bases, and 14 bases separated the two germline ends. The CDR3 is CASSPRRLANEQFF. The CDR3 region has the DNA TGTGCCAGCAGTCCCAGACGGCTAGCCAATGAGCAGTTCTTC.

The chain uses TRBV12-5 and TRBJ2-7; TRBD1 matches 9 bases. The CDR3 length is 16 residues. V shed 0 bases, J shed 1 base, and the junction held 4 bases outside the gene matches. Germline CDR1 LGHNT, CDR2 FRNRAP. The CDR3 is CASGLVLGQGSYEQYF. The CDR3 coding sequence is TGTGCTAGTGGTTTGGTACTGGGACAGGGATCCTACGAGCAGTACTTC.

V usage is TRBV7-2 and J usage is TRBJ1-2, with 7 positions matching TRBD1. Per germline, CDR1 SGHTA and CDR2 FQGNSA. V dropped 1 base and J dropped 4; count of bases not matched to a gene: 3. The CDR3 covers 14 residues. The CDR3 protein is CASSLEGQTYGYTF. The CDR3 DNA is TGTGCCAGCAGCTTAGAGGGACAGACCTATGGCTACACCTTC.

The chain carries TRBV11-2 and TRBJ2-1; 7 bases agree with TRBD1. Germline-derived CDR1 and CDR2 are SGHAT and FQNNGV. After removal of 5 bases from V and 2 bases from J, the junction contained 9 bases not matched to a gene. This CDR3 has 16 amino acids. CDR3 region: CASSILQGFPYNEQFF. The DNA of the CDR3 is TGTGCCAGCAGCATCCTACAGGGGTTTCCCTACAATGAGCAGTTCTTC.